This T cell receptor (beta chain) was identified in a study of T cell repertoires in cytomegalovirus infection. Study-level information: Researchers turned to recently identified HLA-C-restricted CMV epitopes as well as well-studied HLA-B-restricted ones. Signatures in public TCR beta sequences pointed to both CMV infection and matching HLA type.

The germline CDR1 and CDR2 sequences are SGHVS and FQNEAQ. The CDR3 totals 15 residues. V was pared by 1 base and J by 2 bases, with 10 bases between. One entry per CDR3 protein results from TCRdb running MiXCR on the reads. The sample consists of about 570,000 distinct CDR3 sequences, under 45% of them appearing once. Study observations and caveats: Accumulated public TCR beta family frequency recognized individuals carrying CMV together with the relevant HLA. Clonotype analysis showed dominance of the ex vivo response by HLA-C-restricted CMV-specific TCR beta clonotypes.

A word on this clonotype: The target antigen is unknown.

The rearrangement links TRBV7-8 to TRBJ2-3; D is perhaps TRBD2 (5 bases). The TCR originated in a human donor in good health (CMV status not recorded). Some clones in this sample may be carry-over from other donors' samples. The sequences come from cultured PBMCs, collected from culture after CMV antigen stimulation. For the CDR3, the DNA is TGTGCCAGCAGCTTAGTAGTGAGGGACACAGATACGCAGTATTTT. It translates to CASSLVVRDTDTQYF.